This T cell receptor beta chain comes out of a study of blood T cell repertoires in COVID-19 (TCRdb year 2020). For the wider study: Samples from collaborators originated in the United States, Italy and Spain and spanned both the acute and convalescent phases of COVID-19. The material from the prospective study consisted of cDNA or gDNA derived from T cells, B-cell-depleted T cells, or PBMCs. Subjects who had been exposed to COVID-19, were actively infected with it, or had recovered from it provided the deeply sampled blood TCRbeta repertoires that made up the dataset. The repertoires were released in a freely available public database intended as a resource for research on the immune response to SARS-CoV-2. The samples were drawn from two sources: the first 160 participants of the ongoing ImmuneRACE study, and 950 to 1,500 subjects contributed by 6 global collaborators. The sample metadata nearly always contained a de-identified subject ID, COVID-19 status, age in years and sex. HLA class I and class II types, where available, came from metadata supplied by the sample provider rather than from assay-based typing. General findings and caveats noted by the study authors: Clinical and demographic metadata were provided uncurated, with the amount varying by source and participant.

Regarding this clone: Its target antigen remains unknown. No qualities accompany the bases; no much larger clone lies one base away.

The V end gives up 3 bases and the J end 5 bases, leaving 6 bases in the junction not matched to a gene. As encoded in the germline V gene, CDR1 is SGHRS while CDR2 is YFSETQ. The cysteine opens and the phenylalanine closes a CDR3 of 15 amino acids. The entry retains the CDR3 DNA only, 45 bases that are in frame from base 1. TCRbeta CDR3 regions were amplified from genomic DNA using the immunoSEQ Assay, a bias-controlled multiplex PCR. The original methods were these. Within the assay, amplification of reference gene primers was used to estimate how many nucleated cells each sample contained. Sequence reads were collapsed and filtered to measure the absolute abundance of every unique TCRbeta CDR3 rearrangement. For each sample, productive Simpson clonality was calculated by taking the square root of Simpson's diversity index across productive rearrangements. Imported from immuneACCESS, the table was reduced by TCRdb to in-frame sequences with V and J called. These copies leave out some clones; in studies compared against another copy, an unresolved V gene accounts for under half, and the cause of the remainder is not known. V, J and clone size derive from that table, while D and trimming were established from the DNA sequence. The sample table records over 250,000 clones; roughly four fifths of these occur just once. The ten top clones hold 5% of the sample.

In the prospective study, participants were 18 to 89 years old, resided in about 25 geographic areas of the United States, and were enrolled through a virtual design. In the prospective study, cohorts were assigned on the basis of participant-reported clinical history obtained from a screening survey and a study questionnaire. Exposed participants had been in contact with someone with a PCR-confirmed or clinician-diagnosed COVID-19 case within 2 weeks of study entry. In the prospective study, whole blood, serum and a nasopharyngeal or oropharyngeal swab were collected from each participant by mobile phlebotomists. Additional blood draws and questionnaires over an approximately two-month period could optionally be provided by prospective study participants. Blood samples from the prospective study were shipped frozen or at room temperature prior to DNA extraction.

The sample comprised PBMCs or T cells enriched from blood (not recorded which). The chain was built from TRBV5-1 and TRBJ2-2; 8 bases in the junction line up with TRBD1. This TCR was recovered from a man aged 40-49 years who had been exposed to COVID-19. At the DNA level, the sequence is TGCGCCAGCAGCTCAGGGGGCGCCGATACCGGGGAGCTGTTTTTT. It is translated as CASSSGGADTGELFF.